These 9 T cell receptor beta chains came from one sample sequenced in a study of shared clonotypes between healthy human individuals. Measured with immunoSEQ multiplex PCR; TCRdb has only the in-frame clones, and not every one. The sample contains approximately 2.3 million clones, 93% of which appear only once. Sequencing was performed on naive CD4+ T cells from PBMCs. Subset reported: CD45RA+ positively selected. The source of these receptors is a young man in good health. Some clones in this sample may be carry-over from other donors' samples.

The chain links TRBV27 to TRBJ2-7; tentatively, D is TRBD1 or TRBD2 (6 bases each). The CDR3 has 16 residues. Trimming took off 7 bases at V and 0 bases at J, with 19 bases between the two ends. Germline V gene sequence: CDR1 MNHEY, CDR2 SMNVEV (reference sequence). The CDR3 spells CASISRGGDGSYEQYF. In DNA, the CDR3 is TGTGCCAGCATCTCCAGGGGCGGGGACGGCTCCTACGAGCAGTACTTC.

The chain links TRBV5-1 to TRBJ2-7, with D uncertain. The CDR3 is 15 residues long. Germline lookup yields CDR1 SGHRS and CDR2 YFSETQ. Trimming took off 4 bases at V and 2 bases at J, with 16 bases between the two ends. The CDR3 protein is CASSPLVGSTYEQYF. The CDR3 DNA is TGCGCCAGCAGCCCCCTCGTGGGATCCACCTACGAGCAGTACTTC.

This chain uses TRBV7-3 with TRBJ2-1, with D maybe TRBD2 (6 bases). Per the germline V gene, CDR1 is SGHTA and CDR2 is FQGTGA. The V end lost 3 bases, the J end lost 5 bases, and 17 bases lay between the germline ends. The CDR3 is made up of 16 amino acids. CDR3 DNA: TGTGCCAGCAGCTTTCGCTTGGGACTTCGCGACAATGAGCAGTTCTTC. Translation gives CASSFRLGLRDNEQFF. The whole variable domain, filled in from reference TRBV7-3 and TRBJ2-1, reads GAGVSQTPSNKVTEKGKYVELRCDPISGHTALYWYRQSLGQGPEFLIYFQGTGAADDSGLPNDRFFAVRPEGSVSTLKIQRTERGDSAVYLCASSFRLGLRDNEQFFGPGTRLTVL.

The chain links TRBV15 to TRBJ2-7; the match to TRBD2 covers 8 bases. Germline lookup yields CDR1 LNHNV and CDR2 YYDKDF (reference sequence). J was trimmed by 5 bases and V by 2 bases; bases with no gene match: 11. The CDR3 consists of 16 residues. The CDR3 DNA follows: TGTGCCACCAGCAGACCCGGGACTAGGGCTTTCCACGAGCAGTACTTC. Protein product: CATSRPGTRAFHEQYF.

Worth noting for this clone: Different DNA sequences within this sample yield the same CDR3. V is TRBV9 and J is TRBJ1-1, with D hard to call. Germline V gene sequence: CDR1 SGDLS, CDR2 YYNGEE. The V gene lost 0 bases and the J gene lost 2 bases, with 8 bases spanning the gap. There are 14 residues in the CDR3. Written as DNA, the CDR3 is TGTGCCAGCAGCGTAGGGGGATTCAACACTGAAGCTTTCTTT. Translated: CASSVGGFNTEAFF.

The genes are TRBV6-1 and TRBJ2-7, with a weak D call TRBD1 (5 bases). V lost 4 bases, J lost 6 bases, and 7 bases lay in between. The germline V gene has CDR1 MNHNS and CDR2 SASEGT. The CDR3 loop spans 11 amino acids. The CDR3 DNA sequence: TGTGCCAGCAGTGCAGGGCCCGAGCAGTACTTC. Translation: CASSAGPEQYF.

The chain has TRBV28 and TRBJ2-5; maybe TRBD1 (5 bases). Germline CDR1 reads MDHEN; CDR2 reads SYDVKM. The V gene lost 1 base and the J gene lost 2 bases, with 20 bases spanning the gap. This CDR3 region has 18 residues. The CDR3 here is CASSLFKWGQAEQETQYF. The CDR3 DNA reads TGTGCCAGCAGTTTATTCAAGTGGGGCCAGGCCGAACAAGAGACCCAGTACTTC.

The chain employs TRBV5-1 and TRBJ1-4; D gene unclear. The CDR3 loop spans 15 amino acids. V was cut by 3 bases and J by 0 bases, with 9 bases left in between. Germline V CDR1 and CDR2: SGHRS, YFSETQ. In DNA form, the CDR3 reads TGCGCCAGCAGCTCAGACACAGCAACTAATGAAAAACTGTTTTTT. The encoded protein is CASSSDTATNEKLFF.

The CDR3 nucleotides are TGTGCCAGCAGCCTCGGCGGCGGACAAAGCACAGATACGCAGTATTTT. This encodes CASSLGGGQSTDTQYF. The gene calls are TRBV7-3 and TRBJ2-3; tentatively, D is TRBD1 (5 bases). This CDR3 is built from 16 residues. Looked up from germline, CDR1 is SGHTA and CDR2 is FQGTGA. Trimming took off 5 bases at V and 0 bases at J, with 15 bases between the two ends.